This TCR beta chain derives from a study of OX40 agonist ivuxolimab in advanced cancers. Study-wide results and caveats: Some nonresponders likewise displayed low normalized T-cell clonal expansion.

The CDR3 has 15 residues. V lost 0 bases and J 7 bases, leaving 16 bases between the germline ends. From germline, CDR1 is SGHRS and CDR2 YFSETQ. The table came from immunoSEQ multiplex PCR; TCRdb's copy has only in-frame clones and leaves some out. This table has about 77,000 clones, more than 70% appearing once. A word on this clone: Its antigen remains unidentified.

Sample: CD4+ or CD8+ T cells sorted from blood, taken in a trial of the OX40 agonist ivuxolimab. The TCR comes from an adult with an advanced solid tumor such as melanoma, head and neck, liver or kidney cancer. The chain joins TRBV5-1 to TRBJ2-5, with D perhaps TRBD1 (5 bases). This CDR3 reads CASSLEMTVMGTQYF. The DNA for the CDR3 is TGCGCCAGCAGCTTGGAGATGACAGTTATGGGGACCCAGTACTTC.